The TCR beta chain under discussion was sequenced for a study of neoadjuvant anti-PD-1 for oral cavity cancer. Overall study: Patients mostly received three to four biweekly nivolumab doses at 3 mg/kg before surgery. Patients without progression got a fourth dose around day 43.

In germline, CDR1 is SNHLY, CDR2 FYNNEI. V shed 7 bases and J shed 1 base, with 10 bases lying between them. This CDR3 region has 13 residues. Stage II-IVA oral cavity squamous cell carcinoma was new and untreated by systemic or radiation therapy. Assay: immunoSEQ multiplex PCR; the TCRdb copy retains only in-frame clones and omits some. The sample holds around 30,000 clones, roughly 89% seen once. This specimen was PBMCs, taken before nivolumab (anti-PD-1) treatment. The sequence was obtained from a person between 40 and 79 years old with oral cavity squamous cell carcinoma. The chain combines TRBV2 with TRBJ1-1; no clear D. This CDR3 reads CASKFSENTEAFF. DNA for the CDR3: TGTGCCAGCAAGTTTTCAGAGAACACTGAAGCTTTCTTT.